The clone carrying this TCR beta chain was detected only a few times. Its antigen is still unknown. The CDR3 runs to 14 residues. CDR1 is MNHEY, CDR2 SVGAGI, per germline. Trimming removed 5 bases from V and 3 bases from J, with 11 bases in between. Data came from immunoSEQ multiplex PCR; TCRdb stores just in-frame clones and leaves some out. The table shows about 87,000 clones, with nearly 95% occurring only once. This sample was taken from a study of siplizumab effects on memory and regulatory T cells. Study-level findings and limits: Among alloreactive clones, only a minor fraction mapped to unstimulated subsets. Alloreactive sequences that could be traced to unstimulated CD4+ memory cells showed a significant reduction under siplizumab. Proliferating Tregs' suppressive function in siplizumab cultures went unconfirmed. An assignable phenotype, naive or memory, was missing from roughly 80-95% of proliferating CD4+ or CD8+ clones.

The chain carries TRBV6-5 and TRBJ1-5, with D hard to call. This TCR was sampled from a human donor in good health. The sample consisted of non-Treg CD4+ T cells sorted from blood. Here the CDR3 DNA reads TGTGCCAGCAGTATCGGTCAGGTCAATCAGCCCCAGCATTTT. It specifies CASSIGQVNQPQHF.